What follows describes a single T cell receptor beta chain. The data stem from a study of blood T cell repertoires in COVID-19. About the study: Acute-phase and convalescent COVID-19 samples originated in the United States, Italy and Spain. T cells, B-cell-depleted T cells, or PBMCs supplied cDNA or gDNA.

The repertoire was sequenced with immunoSEQ multiplex PCR; TCRdb's copy has only in-frame clones and lacks some. The sample includes about 64,000 clones, roughly 82% of them seen just once. J gave up 3 bases and V 4 bases, and 2 bases lay outside the gene matches. The CDR3 consists of 14 residues. Per germline, CDR1 MGHRA and CDR2 YSYEKL. Sequencing was done on a sample of peripheral blood. The V gene is TRBV4-1, the J gene TRBJ2-5, with 10 positions matching TRBD1. This receptor was taken from a woman in her sixties with acute or convalescent COVID-19. CDR3: CASSPGTGEETQYF. In DNA, the CDR3 is TGCGCCAGCAGCCCTGGGACAGGGGAAGAGACCCAGTACTTC.